These T cell receptor beta chains were read from a single sample in a study of control samples from healthy donors and cancer patients. TCRdb's copy holds only in-frame clones and misses some; the assay was immunoSEQ multiplex PCR. The sample includes around 67,000 clones, around 90% seen only once; the top ten take 5% to 7%. Sequenced sample: PBMCs. These receptors were obtained from a man aged 55 to 70 with colorectal cancer. Each CDR3 is given with its conserved first and last residue. Each record gives: clone size, V gene, D gene, J gene, CDR3 DNA, CDR3 protein. A D gene is named only where the DNA matches it firmly. Clone size appears in some rows only: once, few, many, or a class for an expanded clone.

NA	TRBV9	TRBD1	TRBJ1-6	TGTGCCAGCAGCGCGAGACAGGGGAATTCACCCCTCCACTTT	CASSARQGNSPLHF
NA	TRBV30	NA	TRBJ2-5	TGTGCCTGGAGCATACAGGGACGTTGGGGGACCCAGTACTTC	CAWSIQGRWGTQYF
NA	TRBV4-3	NA	TRBJ2-2	TGCGCCAGCAGCCAAGATCAGTTCCCCGGGGAGCTGTTTTTT	CASSQDQFPGELFF
few	TRBV7-8	NA	TRBJ1-2	TGTGCCAGCAGCTCCGAGACAGTTGGCTACACCTTC	CASSSETVGYTF
NA	TRBV28	TRBD2	TRBJ2-2	TGTGCCAGCAGCGGCGGGGGGACCGGGGAGCTGTTTTTT	CASSGGGTGELFF
NA	TRBV18	NA	TRBJ1-1	TGTGCCAGCTCACCAGGTCCAGGATGGAACACTGAAGCTTTCTTT	CASSPGPGWNTEAFF
NA	TRBV7-6	NA	TRBJ2-2	TGTGCCAGCAGATACTCCGGATCGAACACCGGGGAGCTGTTTTTT	CASRYSGSNTGELFF
NA	TRBV19	NA	TRBJ1-2	TGTGCCAGTAAGCGAGGTTTGCGTGGCTACACCTTC	CASKRGLRGYTF
few	TRBV12-5	NA	TRBJ2-1	TGTGCTAGTGGTTTACCCCTGGGACTTTTCAATGAGCAGTTCTTC	CASGLPLGLFNEQFF
few	TRBV6-5	NA	TRBJ2-7	TGTGCCAGCGCCCTGACAGCTCCCTACGAGCAGTACTTC	CASALTAPYEQYF
NA	TRBV24-1	TRBD2	TRBJ2-3	TGTGCCACCAGTGACCCCACCCGGGGGGGGGCTGATACGCAGTATTTT	CATSDPTRGGADTQYF